This T cell receptor beta chain was documented in a study of T cells after yellow fever vaccination. Regarding this clonotype: It may be a read error: a sequence one base away is much more abundant.

A single record per CDR3 protein comes from TCRdb applying MiXCR to the 5' RACE reads. This sample has approximately 350,000 distinct CDR3 sequences, with approximately 10% found just once. This sequence originates from a man between 18 and 29 years old who received the YFV17D yellow fever vaccine. The input for sequencing was PBMCs, taken on the day of the first yellow fever vaccination.

In DNA form, the CDR3 reads TGCGCCAGCAGCTTGGAGGAACAGTACACAGATACGCAGTATTTT. It translates to CASSLEEQYTDTQYF. The chain carries TRBV5-1 and TRBJ2-3; D not certain. The germline gives CDR1 SGHRS, CDR2 YFSETQ. This CDR3 has 15 residues. Trimming took 0 bases from V and 2 from J, leaving 10 bases between them.